In its sample, the clone carrying this TCR beta chain ranks as medium-sized. This entry comes from a study of spatial heterogeneity in lung cancer. As for the study in general: More than 8.5 raw reads, on average, carried each unique TCR and UMI combination.

Per the germline V gene, CDR1 is LGHNA and CDR2 is YNFKEQ. This CDR3 contains 17 residues. V was shortened by 5 bases and J by 6 bases, with 23 bases between the two germline ends. Time point in this sample: sample taken at primary tumor resection. MiXCR, run by TCRdb on the 5' RACE reads, gives a single entry per CDR3 protein. The sample has about 2,100 distinct CDR3 sequences, approximately 9.3% seen once. Here the sequenced sample was normal lung tissue next to the tumor, taken at surgery. V usage is TRBV4-2 and J usage is TRBJ1-5, with D tentatively TRBD1 (5 bases). The origin of this receptor is a female donor with early-stage non-small cell lung cancer. The CDR3 DNA reads as TGTGCCAGCAGCAAGGTGGGGATGCAGGGCAAGGCTCAGCCCCAGCATTTT. Protein: CASSKVGMQGKAQPQHF.